The 9 T cell receptor beta chains below all came from one sample that was sequenced in a study of T cell changes during pregnancy in multiple sclerosis. The table came from immunoSEQ multiplex PCR; TCRdb's copy has only in-frame clones and leaves some out. The sample has about 68,000 clones, 75% to 95% seen once. The source was peripheral blood, collected in the second trimester of pregnancy. These receptors were taken from a female donor with multiple sclerosis, enrolled in a pregnancy study.

The rearrangement links TRBV2 to TRBJ2-2; weak D call: TRBD1 (6 bases). The germline V and J ends were trimmed by 6 bases and 4 bases, with 12 bases remaining between them. CDR3 length: 14 amino acids. Germline V lookup: CDR1 SNHLY, CDR2 FYNNEI. This CDR3 reads CASRAGQFTGELFF. CDR3 in DNA: TGTGCCAGCAGGGCAGGACAGTTCACCGGGGAGCTGTTTTTT. Filled out from reference TRBV2 and TRBJ2-2, the complete variable domain reads EPEVTQTPSHQVTQMGQEVILRCVPISNHLYFYWYRQILGQKVEFLVSFYNNEISEKSEIFDDQFSVERPDGSNFTLKIRSTKLEDSAMYFCASRAGQFTGELFFGEGSRLTVL.

This chain joins TRBV7-2 and TRBJ1-2, with D perhaps matching TRBD1 (5 bases). The V gene lost 1 base and the J gene lost 3 bases, with 12 bases spanning the gap. This CDR3 spans 15 amino acids. Germline CDR1 and CDR2: SGHTA and FQGNSA. Written as DNA, the CDR3 is TGTGCCAGCAGCTTAGGCCTCGGGGGTCACTATGGCTACACCTTC. Translated, it gives CASSLGLGGHYGYTF.

V usage is TRBV2 and J usage is TRBJ1-1, with D hard to call. V dropped 6 bases and J dropped 5 bases, with 7 bases sitting between them. CDR1 and CDR2 (germline): SNHLY, FYNNEI. The CDR3 runs 11 residues. CDR3 sequence (DNA): TGTGCCAGCAGACGAGGAACTGAAGCTTTCTTT. This encodes CASRRGTEAFF.

V is TRBV25-1 and J is TRBJ1-6; D is uncertain. The ends were cut back, 8 bases at V and 2 bases at J, with 10 bases in the middle. CDR3 size: 14 residues. Germline CDR1 reads MGHDK; CDR2 reads SYGVNS. CDR3 bases: TGTGCCAGCCTCCCGGGGACCTATAATTCACCCCTCCACTTT. Encoded protein: CASLPGTYNSPLHF.

The CDR3 is CASSRGQTTDTQYF. CDR3 nucleotide sequence: TGTGCCAGCAGCCGCGGACAGACCACAGATACGCAGTATTTT. This sequence joins TRBV7-3 and TRBJ2-3; possible D gene TRBD1, 6 bases. CDR1 and CDR2 from the germline V gene are SGHTA and FQGTGA. V gave up 5 bases and J gave up 2 bases, with 11 bases separating them. The CDR3 has 14 amino acids.

The J gene is TRBJ2-3, the V gene TRBV1; the table's D gene call, TRBD2, was not cross checked with the DNA. TRBV1 corresponds to a pseudogene. This CDR3 spans 13 amino acids. CDR3 coding DNA: TGCACCAGCAGCCTTACAAAGCGACGTACGCAGTATTTT. Amino acid sequence: CTSSLTKRRTQYF.

The rearrangement links TRBV7-6 to TRBJ2-3; 7 nucleotides line up with TRBD1. Germline V gives CDR1 SGHVS, CDR2 FNYEAQ. The length of the CDR3 is 14 residues. With 5 bases clipped from V and 2 bases from J, the junction kept 4 bases outside the gene matches. The CDR3 coding sequence is TGTGCCAGCAGCCGGGACAGATCCACAGATACGCAGTATTTT. It is translated as CASSRDRSTDTQYF.

The chain combines TRBV6-1 with TRBJ2-1, with D maybe TRBD1 (5 bases). Germline CDR1 reads MNHNS; CDR2 reads SASEGT. Trimming cost V 6 bases and J 4 bases, with 13 bases left between them. The CDR3 length is 14 residues. CDR3 in amino acids: CASSPQAGYNEQFF. CDR3 bases: TGTGCCAGCAGCCCGCAGGCAGGGTACAATGAGCAGTTCTTC.

The chain uses TRBV4-2 and TRBJ1-5; 8 nucleotides line up with TRBD1. The CDR3 totals 16 residues. In germline, CDR1 is LGHNA, CDR2 YNFKEQ. Trimming removed 4 bases from V and 6 bases from J; junction bases left unmatched: 11. CDR3: CASSPGQGGGGQPQHF. For the CDR3, the DNA is TGTGCCAGCAGCCCAGGACAGGGAGGCGGGGGTCAGCCCCAGCATTTT.